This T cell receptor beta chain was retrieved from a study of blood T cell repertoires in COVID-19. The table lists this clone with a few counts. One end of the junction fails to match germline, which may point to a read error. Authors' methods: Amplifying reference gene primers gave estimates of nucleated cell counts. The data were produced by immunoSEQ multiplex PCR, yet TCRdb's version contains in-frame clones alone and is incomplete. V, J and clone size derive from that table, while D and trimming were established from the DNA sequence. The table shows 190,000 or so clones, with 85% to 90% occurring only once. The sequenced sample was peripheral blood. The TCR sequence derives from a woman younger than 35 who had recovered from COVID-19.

In DNA, the CDR3 is TGTGCTAGCAGCTTAGCCCCACAGGCCCCCGGGGAGCTGTTTTTT. Encoded protein: CASSLAPQAPGELFF. This chain uses TRBV7-7 with TRBJ2-2, with D possibly TRBD1 on 5 matching bases. The germline CDR1 and CDR2 sequences are SSHAT and FNYEAQ (reference sequence). The CDR3 spans 15 residues.